Listed here are 15 T cell receptor beta chains from one sample, sequenced in a study of pediatric ulcerative colitis. The protocol was immunoSEQ multiplex PCR, while the TCRdb copy is restricted to in-frame clones and leaves out a portion. The sample lists approximately 32,000 clones, roughly four fifths seen once, with about 4.5% in the top ten. The sequenced sample was blood. The receptors shown here come from a boy aged 5 to 17 with severe ulcerative colitis.

The rearrangement joins TRBV7-9 to TRBJ2-3, with D unclear. CDR1 is SEHNR, CDR2 FQNEAQ, per germline (reference sequence). Trimming removed 3 bases at V and 0 bases at J, with 13 bases between. The CDR3 is 16 residues long. CDR3 DNA sequence: TGTGCCAGCAGCTTCCGAGAAACCTCTAGCACAGATACGCAGTATTTT. Its protein product is CASSFRETSSTDTQYF. Looking up the rest from reference TRBV7-9 and TRBJ2-3 gives the full variable domain: DTGVSQNPRHKITKRGQNVTFRCDPISEHNRLYWYRQTLGQGPEFLTYFQNEAQLEKSRLLSDRFSAERPKGSFSTLEIQRTEQGDSAMYLCASSFRETSSTDTQYFGPGTRLTVL.

The count of this clone is one. The rearrangement joins TRBV6-1 to TRBJ1-2; D unclear. V was trimmed by 2 bases and J by 3 bases, leaving 10 bases between them. The CDR3 is 14 residues long. Looked up from germline, CDR1 is MNHNS and CDR2 is SASEGT. For the CDR3, the DNA is TGTGCCAGCAGTGAACATACCGTTCACTATGGCTACACCTTC. This codes for CASSEHTVHYGYTF.

The CDR3 is CASRPGGGRRGGGEQFF. CDR3 nucleotide sequence: TGTGCCAGCAGACCTGGGGGAGGAAGGAGGGGCGGGGGTGAGCAGTTCTTC. The V call is TRBV25-1, the J call TRBJ2-1; TRBD2 matches 7 bases. The CDR3 is 17 amino acids. In germline, CDR1 is MGHDK, CDR2 SYGVNS. With V trimmed by 6 bases and J by 9 bases, 20 bases remained unmatched.

The rearrangement links TRBV6-1 to TRBJ1-2; tentatively, D is TRBD1 (6 bases). Germline V CDR1 and CDR2: MNHNS, SASEGT. The CDR3 covers 14 residues. Trimming left V 7 bases short and J 3 bases short, with 15 bases between. In nucleotides, the CDR3 is TGTGCCAGCAAAAAAGAGGGGGACTACTATGGCTACACCTTC. Translating gives CASKKEGDYYGYTF.

The V gene is TRBV25-1, the J gene TRBJ2-5, with a possible D match to TRBD1 (6 bases). CDR1 is MGHDK and CDR2 is SYGVNS in the germline V gene. The CDR3 length is 15 residues. Trimming pared 3 bases from V and 7 bases from J, leaving 18 bases between. The CDR3 here is CASSDSPDRTGTQYF. The CDR3 DNA reads TGTGCCAGCAGTGATTCTCCCGACAGGACCGGGACCCAGTACTTC.

The table lists this clone with a count of one. The chain combines TRBV9 with TRBJ2-1; D might be TRBD2 (6 bases). The germline CDR1 and CDR2 sequences are SGDLS and YYNGEE. The V end lost 4 bases, the J end lost 6 bases, and 11 bases lay between the germline ends. This CDR3 comprises 13 residues. CDR3 sequence (DNA): TGTGCCAGCAGCCCCCGGGGGTTCAATGAGCAGTTCTTC. Encoded protein: CASSPRGFNEQFF.

This sequence joins TRBV10-2 and TRBJ2-3; tentative D call: TRBD1 (6 bases). Trimming shortened V by 7 bases and J by 2 bases, and 16 bases separated the two germline ends. This CDR3 is built from 15 residues. Germline-derived CDR1 and CDR2 are WSHSY and SAAADI. The CDR3, as DNA: TGCGCCAGCACCTTCCAGACAGGTATCACAGATACGCAGTATTTT. It translates to CASTFQTGITDTQYF.

This clone was detected only a few times. This chain connects TRBV5-6 to TRBJ1-6; 9 bases agree with TRBD1. CDR1 and CDR2 (germline): SGHDT, YYEEEE. The V segment lost 3 bases and the J segment 8 bases; nucleotides outside the gene matches: 3. The CDR3 has 14 residues. The DNA for the CDR3 is TGTGCCAGCAGCTATGACAGGGGGGATTCACCCCTCCACTTT. Amino acids: CASSYDRGDSPLHF.

Only one count was recorded for this clone. The chain has TRBV6-1 and TRBJ1-6, with D tentatively TRBD1 (6 bases). The CDR3 is made up of 15 amino acids. Germline lookup yields CDR1 MNHNS and CDR2 SASEGT. V lost 2 bases and J lost 8, with 13 bases in between. CDR3 bases: TGTGCCAGCAGTGAACTAGCCCCAGGGGATTCACCCCTCCACTTT. The encoded protein is CASSELAPGDSPLHF.

The genes are TRBV30 and TRBJ1-1; TRBD1 agrees at 8 bases. This CDR3 comprises 14 residues. The J segment lost 3 bases and the V segment lost 8 bases, leaving 11 bases of the junction unmatched. CDR1 and CDR2 from the germline V gene are GTSNPN and SVGIG (reference sequence). CDR3 in DNA: TGTGCCGGGCAGGAGGACAGGGCTTACACTGAAGCTTTCTTT. The encoded protein is CAGQEDRAYTEAFF. The full variable domain, completed using reference TRBV30 and TRBJ1-1, is SQTIHQWPATLVQPVGSPLSLECTVEGTSNPNLYWYRQAAGRGLQLLFYSVGIGQISSEVPQNLSASRPQDRQFILSSKKLLLSDSGFYLCAGQEDRAYTEAFFGQGTRLTVV.

CDR3 residues: CASSEGQGRNNSPLHF. The CDR3 region has the DNA TGCGCCAGCAGCGAAGGGCAGGGAAGGAATAATTCACCCCTCCACTTT. The chain employs TRBV4-1 and TRBJ1-6; possibly TRBD1 for D (5 bases). Germline CDR1 reads MGHRA; CDR2 reads YSYEKL. The CDR3 covers 16 residues. The V gene lost 5 bases and the J gene lost 5 bases, with 16 bases spanning the gap.

This clone was found once. The V call is TRBV29-1, the J call TRBJ1-2, with 9 nucleotides matching TRBD1. Germline CDR1 and CDR2: SQVTM and ANQGSEA. The ends lost 0 bases at V and 2 bases at J; junction bases unmatched: 4. This CDR3 is built from 15 residues. For the CDR3, the DNA is TGCAGCGTTGAAGATTGGACAGGGGCGAACTATGGCTACACCTTC. It is translated as CSVEDWTGANYGYTF.

The rearrangement links TRBV9 to TRBJ1-1, with D hard to call. The V gene's germline CDR1 is SGDLS and CDR2 YYNGEE. This CDR3 is 14 amino acids long. V was cut by 0 bases and J by 5 bases, with 11 bases left in between. The CDR3 sequence: CASSVDGIGTEAFF. In DNA, the CDR3 is TGTGCCAGCAGCGTAGATGGCATAGGGACTGAAGCTTTCTTT.

V and J are TRBV6-1 and TRBJ2-1; no definite D call. The V gene lost 2 bases and the J gene lost 3 bases, with 11 bases spanning the gap. Germline V gene sequence: CDR1 MNHNS, CDR2 SASEGT. The length of the CDR3 is 15 residues. CDR3 nucleotides: TGTGCCAGCAGTGAACAGCTCACATTCTACAATGAGCAGTTCTTC. Amino acids: CASSEQLTFYNEQFF.

V and J are TRBV21-1 and TRBJ2-3; the table's D call TRBD2 went unverified against the DNA. TRBV21-1 is an annotated pseudogene. The CDR3 covers 18 residues. The CDR3 protein is CASSNRRPLDTSTDTQYF. The CDR3 DNA is TGTGCCAGCAGCAATAGGCGGCCCTTAGATACTAGCACAGATACGCAGTATTTT.